These 17 T cell receptor beta chains were all obtained from the same sample, sequenced in a study of neoadjuvant nivolumab and ipilimumab in lung cancer. Sequenced by immunoSEQ multiplex PCR; TCRdb stores in-frame clones only, minus some. Counted here are about 13,000 clones, approximately 94% occurring once; the ten biggest clones make up roughly 2.6%. The source was peripheral blood, collected after neoadjuvant nivolumab, alone or with ipilimumab, at or shortly before surgery. Receptor source: an adult with non-small cell lung cancer.

This clone was detected a few times. The rearrangement joins TRBV18 to TRBJ2-6; D perhaps matches TRBD1 (5 bases). The germline V gene encodes CDR1 KGHSH and CDR2 LQKENI. The V and J ends lost 2 bases and 0 bases respectively, with 5 bases between them. CDR3 length: 15 amino acids. CDR3 region: CASSPDSSGANVLTF. The CDR3 DNA is TGTGCCAGCTCACCAGACAGCTCTGGGGCCAACGTCCTGACTTTC.

DNA for the CDR3: TGCGCCAGCAGAAGGGGACAAAACTACGAGCAGTACTTC. Protein sequence: CASRRGQNYEQYF. The rearrangement links TRBV10-2 to TRBJ2-7; perhaps TRBD1 as D (6 bases). From germline, CDR1 is WSHSY and CDR2 SAAADI. With 6 bases removed from V and 3 bases from J, the gap between germline ends came to 12 bases. The CDR3 sequence is 13 residues long.

The chain recombines TRBV14 with TRBJ1-2; possibly TRBD1 for D (6 bases). The germline gives CDR1 SGHDN, CDR2 FVKESK. Trimming shortened V by 3 bases and J by 7 bases, and 18 bases separated the two germline ends. The CDR3 length is 15 residues. CDR3 bases: TGTGCCAGCAGCCAGGTGGCAGGGGCGTGGGCTGGCTACACCTTC. Translation: CASSQVAGAWAGYTF.

CDR3 coding DNA: TGTGCCATCAGTGATGGGGGCAGGGACACTGAAGCTTTCTTT. Translating it yields CAISDGGRDTEAFF. The chain employs TRBV10-3 and TRBJ1-1; perhaps TRBD1 as D (6 bases). The CDR3 sequence is 14 residues long. CDR1 and CDR2 (germline): ENHRY, SYGVKD. Trimming cost V 3 bases and J 3 bases, with 11 bases left between them.

The CDR3 here is CASSLGGLAAYNEQFF. The CDR3 DNA reads TGTGCCAGCAGCTTGGGGGGACTAGCGGCCTACAATGAGCAGTTCTTC. The chain has TRBV5-4 and TRBJ2-1; 11 bases map to TRBD2. Unmatched junction bases numbered 1, after V lost 0 bases and J lost 2 bases. The CDR3 totals 16 residues. The germline V gene encodes CDR1 SGHNT and CDR2 YYREEE (reference sequence).

J is TRBJ2-7 and V is TRBV15; D might be TRBD1 (5 bases). V was pared by 7 bases and J by 5 bases, with 15 bases between. The germline gives CDR1 LNHNV, CDR2 YYDKDF (reference sequence). The CDR3 extends over 13 amino acids. CDR3 amino acids: CATKGQGVDEQYF. The CDR3 DNA sequence: TGTGCCACCAAGGGGCAGGGTGTCGACGAGCAGTACTTC.

The V gene is TRBV27, the J gene TRBJ1-2; tentatively, D is TRBD1 (6 bases). The CDR3 sequence is 12 residues long. Germline V gene lookup returns CDR1 MNHEY and CDR2 SMNVEV (reference sequence). V gave up 6 bases and J gave up 5 bases, with 10 bases separating them. The CDR3 DNA reads as TGTGCCAGCAGAGGGGGGTATTATGGCTACACCTTC. Protein sequence: CASRGGYYGYTF.

The gene calls are TRBV25-1 and TRBJ2-1, with D tentatively TRBD2 (6 bases). The V end lost 9 bases, the J end lost 5 bases, and 20 bases lay between the germline ends. The CDR3 length is 15 residues. CDR1 is MGHDK, CDR2 SYGVNS, per germline. CDR3 loop: CASGEIGRENNEQFF. CDR3 coding DNA: TGTGCCAGTGGGGAGATCGGGAGAGAGAACAATGAGCAGTTCTTC.

This clone was observed a single time. DNA for the CDR3: TGTGCCAGTAGTGCCGAGGTGGCTGGCCAAGAGACCCAGTACTTC. This encodes CASSAEVAGQETQYF. This chain uses TRBV19 with TRBJ2-5; D remains unclear. With 5 bases removed from V and 1 base from J, the gap between germline ends came to 14 bases. In germline, CDR1 is LNHDA, CDR2 SQIVND (reference sequence). There are 15 residues in the CDR3.

The chain combines TRBV25-1 with TRBJ2-3, with D unclear. Deletions cut 1 base from V and 6 bases from J, with 8 bases between. The CDR3 has 13 residues. Germline V gene lookup returns CDR1 MGHDK and CDR2 SYGVNS. DNA for the CDR3: TGTGCCAGCAGTGAATTTTTAGGGGATACGCAGTATTTT. Protein product: CASSEFLGDTQYF. Full variable domain (outside the CDR3, taken from reference TRBV25-1 and TRBJ2-3): EADIYQTPRYLVIGTGKKITLECSQTMGHDKMYWYQQDPGMELHLIHYSYGVNSTEKGDLSSESTVSRIRTEHFPLTLESARPSHTSQYLCASSEFLGDTQYFGPGTRLTVL.

The chain is built from TRBV6-4 and TRBJ1-2; the match to TRBD1 covers 10 bases. Trimming took 6 bases from V and 2 from J; bases not matched to a gene: 6. The CDR3 totals 15 residues. Germline CDR1 MRHNA, CDR2 SNTAGT. CDR3 amino acids: CASSLTGGENYGYTF. In nucleotides, the CDR3 is TGTGCCAGCAGCCTGACAGGGGGCGAGAACTATGGCTACACCTTC.

For the CDR3, the DNA is TGTGCCAGCAGCTTCAACTACATGAACACCGGGGAGCTGTTTTTT. Residues: CASSFNYMNTGELFF. This chain joins TRBV5-4 and TRBJ2-2; D is unclear. Per the germline V gene, CDR1 is SGHNT and CDR2 is YYREEE (reference sequence). The CDR3 is 15 residues long. Trimming took off 2 bases at V and 1 base at J, with 9 bases between the two ends.

The chain is built from TRBV29-1 and TRBJ2-5; TRBD2 agrees at 7 bases. Germline V lookup: CDR1 SQVTM, CDR2 ANQGSEA. The CDR3 consists of 12 residues. V dropped 3 bases and J dropped 8; count of bases not matched to a gene: 6. CDR3 DNA: TGCAGCGTTGATATGGTAGCGGGCACCCAGTACTTC. Amino acid sequence: CSVDMVAGTQYF.

The J gene is TRBJ2-5, the V gene TRBV6-5, with 7 bases that match TRBD1. The CDR3 has 15 amino acids. CDR1 is MNHEY, CDR2 SVGAGI, per germline. Trimming removed 5 bases from V and 5 bases from J; junction bases left unmatched: 11. The DNA of the CDR3 is TGTGCCAGCAGTCCCCTAGGGGGCCCTGGGGAGACCCAGTACTTC. Translated: CASSPLGGPGETQYF.

CDR3 in amino acids: CAISESISRSGTQYF. CDR3 nucleotide sequence: TGTGCCATCAGTGAGTCGATATCCAGAAGCGGGACCCAGTACTTC. The V and J genes are TRBV10-3 and TRBJ2-5; weak D call: TRBD2 (5 bases). V lost 0 bases, J lost 7 bases, and 15 bases lay in between. This CDR3 has 15 residues. CDR1 ENHRY and CDR2 SYGVKD come from the germline V gene.

The rearrangement links TRBV10-3 to TRBJ1-5; D might be TRBD1 (5 bases). The CDR3 covers 15 residues. V lost 6 bases and J 6 bases, leaving 18 bases between the germline ends. Germline V CDR1 and CDR2: ENHRY, SYGVKD. The CDR3 reads CAISWDGESGQPQHF. In nucleotides, the CDR3 is TGTGCCATCAGCTGGGACGGTGAATCGGGTCAGCCCCAGCATTTT.

The chain couples TRBV11-2 to TRBJ1-3; 10 nucleotides align to TRBD1. The trim removed 5 bases at V and 2 bases at J, leaving 3 bases unmatched. The length of the CDR3 is 15 residues. Germline V gene sequence: CDR1 SGHAT, CDR2 FQNNGV. The CDR3 nucleotides read TGTGCCAGCAGCCCAGGGACAGGGGCTGGAAACACCATATATTTT. Amino acid sequence: CASSPGTGAGNTIYF. The full variable domain, rest sourced from reference TRBV11-2 and TRBJ1-3, is EAGVAQSPRYKIIEKRQSVAFWCNPISGHATLYWYQQILGQGPKLLIQFQNNGVVDDSQLPKDRFSAERLKGVDSTLKIQPAKLEDSAVYLCASSPGTGAGNTIYFGEGSWLTVV.